This passage covers 10 T cell receptor beta chains from one sample sequenced in a study of beta chain features in type 1 diabetes. Since all of the isolated RNA was reverse transcribed, expressed TCRB transcripts were what got sequenced. TCRdb's table, derived via immunoSEQ multiplex PCR, lists solely in-frame clones and lacks some. The sample has about 290,000 clones; around 7.3% are singletons. The sequencing sample was made of central memory CD4+ T cells from blood. Receptors were obtained from a young woman in good health.

The V call is TRBV5-4, the J call TRBJ1-2, with 7 bases fitting TRBD1. There are 16 residues in the CDR3. J lost 1 base, V lost 1 base, and 7 bases had no gene match. In germline, CDR1 is SGHNT, CDR2 YYREEE (reference sequence). The CDR3 protein is CASSLWRQGGNYGYTF. The CDR3 nucleotides read TGTGCCAGCAGCTTGTGGAGACAGGGCGGTAACTATGGCTACACCTTC.

This rearrangement joins TRBV5-1 to TRBJ1-4, with D possibly TRBD1 on 5 matching bases. Germline loops: CDR1 SGHRS, CDR2 YFSETQ. V was clipped by 5 bases and J by 3 bases, with 17 bases between them. The CDR3 has 16 residues. The CDR3 loop is CASSGAAGAANEKLFF. The DNA of the CDR3 is TGCGCCAGCAGTGGGGCCGCGGGTGCGGCTAATGAAAAACTGTTTTTT.

The chain is built from TRBV11-3 and TRBJ2-7, with a tentative D call TRBD1 (6 bases). The germline V and J ends were trimmed by 5 bases and 3 bases, with 11 bases remaining between them. This CDR3 is built from 13 residues. Per germline, CDR1 SGHNT and CDR2 YENEEA. CDR3 coding DNA: TGTGCCAGCAGCAACAACAGGGACTACGAGCAGTACTTC. Its protein product is CASSNNRDYEQYF. Supplemented by reference TRBV11-3 and TRBJ2-7, the full variable domain reads EAGVVQSPRYKIIEKKQPVAFWCNPISGHNTLYWYLQNLGQGPELLIRYENEEAVDDSQLPKDRFSAERLKGVDSTLKIQPAELGDSAVYLCASSNNRDYEQYFGPGTRLTVT.

This clone was seen a handful of times. J is TRBJ1-1 and V is TRBV6-6, with TRBD1 matching over 11 bases. The CDR3 is made up of 15 amino acids. Losses at the gene ends were 2 bases for V and 5 bases for J; bases not matched to a gene: 4. Germline CDR1 is MNHNY and CDR2 is SVGAGI (reference sequence). The CDR3 sequence is CASSYRDRGVTEAFF. The CDR3 DNA is TGTGCCAGCAGTTACCGGGACAGGGGGGTGACTGAAGCTTTCTTT.

This clone showed up just a few times. The CDR3 loop is CASSVLSGKETQYF. The CDR3 bases are TGTGCCAGCAGTGTACTATCCGGAAAAGAGACCCAGTACTTC. The rearrangement joins TRBV2 to TRBJ2-5; D not certain. V gave up 4 bases and J gave up 3 bases, with 12 bases separating them. CDR3 length: 14 residues. The germline gives CDR1 SNHLY, CDR2 FYNNEI.

The V gene is TRBV18, the J gene TRBJ2-2; the D gene is possibly TRBD2 (6 bases). The germline CDR1 and CDR2 sequences are KGHSH and LQKENI. Trimming removed 2 bases from V and 4 bases from J, with 11 bases in between. The CDR3 runs to 15 residues. The CDR3 DNA reads as TGTGCCAGCTCACCATTCGGGGGAGTCACCGGGGAGCTGTTTTTT. Encoded protein: CASSPFGGVTGELFF.

This clone showed up just a few times. The V and J genes are TRBV27 and TRBJ2-2, with 8 bases identical to TRBD2. This CDR3 spans 19 amino acids. Germline CDR1 is MNHEY and CDR2 is SMNVEV (reference sequence). The J segment lost 0 bases and the V segment lost 3 bases, leaving 12 bases of the junction unmatched. The CDR3 reads CASSFRPLGRGANTGELFF. The CDR3 bases are TGTGCCAGCAGTTTTCGCCCCCTGGGGCGGGGGGCGAACACCGGGGAGCTGTTTTTT.

Only a few counts were recorded for this clone. The chain recombines TRBV6-5 with TRBJ2-7; 8 bases fit TRBD1. J was trimmed by 2 bases and V by 8 bases; bases with no gene match: 2. The germline gives CDR1 MNHEY, CDR2 SVGAGI. The CDR3 runs 12 residues. The CDR3 sequence is CASGQGPYEQYV. The DNA of the CDR3 is TGTGCCAGCGGACAGGGCCCCTACGAGCAGTACGTC.

This clone was observed a single time. This chain uses TRBV5-1 with TRBJ2-7; tentatively, D is TRBD1 (5 bases). The CDR3 sequence is 13 residues long. The V end lost 0 bases, the J end lost 6 bases, and 10 bases lay between the germline ends. CDR1 SGHRS and CDR2 YFSETQ come from the germline V gene. The CDR3 sequence is CASSLAQGSEQYV. The CDR3 bases are TGCGCCAGCAGCTTGGCCCAGGGATCCGAGCAGTACGTC.

This clone came up a few times. The V gene is TRBV25-1, the J gene TRBJ2-7; 9 bases fit TRBD1. The CDR3 spans 16 residues. CDR1 is MGHDK and CDR2 is SYGVNS in the germline V gene. After removal of 4 bases from V and 5 bases from J, the junction contained 12 bases not matched to a gene. The CDR3 loop reads CASSGAYRDRAHEQYF. The DNA of the CDR3 is TGTGCCAGCAGTGGGGCCTACCGGGACAGGGCCCACGAGCAGTACTTC.